These T cell receptor beta chains were read from a single sample in a study of siplizumab effects on memory and regulatory T cells. Sequencing used immunoSEQ multiplex PCR; TCRdb keeps in-frame clones, though not all of them. Of more than 85,000 clones in the sample, under 95% were seen once. Sequenced material: Tregs sorted from blood. The receptor set was obtained from a human donor in good health. Both conserved end residues are trimmed from each CDR3.

J gene | V gene | CDR3 length | CDR3 protein
TRBJ1-1 | TRBV6-5 | 12 | ASSYGQMNTEAF
TRBJ2-7 | TRBV7-6 | 12 | ASSFGTGVYEQY
TRBJ2-2 | TRBV6-5 | 12 | ASSPPIDGGELF
TRBJ1-5 | TRBV7-3 | 12 | ASSSQGVYQPQH
TRBJ1-1 | TRBV6-1 | 13 | ASSDPGLANTEAF
TRBJ1-3 | TRBV9 | 12 | ASSAGVGGNTIY
TRBJ1-2 | TRBV7-2 | 13 | ASSRHLKGDYGYT
TRBJ2-1 | TRBV7-2 | 14 | ASSPNAGLSYNEQF
TRBJ1-5 | TRBV30 | 12 | AWSVGGGNQPQH
TRBJ1-1 | TRBV30 | 13 | ASTPWTGRNTEAF
TRBJ1-1 | TRBV18 | 14 | ASSLDRAGRDTEAF
TRBJ2-1 | TRBV5-1 | 14 | ASSLEPTRSYNEQF
TRBJ2-7 | TRBV29-1 | 11 | SVGDGNSYEQY
TRBJ2-7 | TRBV18 | 12 | ASSPPGSWGEQY
TRBJ2-3 | TRBV5-1 | 13 | ASSLGAGSTDTQY
TRBJ2-2 | TRBV6-5 | 14 | ASRYNGRRGTGELF
TRBJ2-7 | TRBV7-6 | 12 | ASSPPGGFYEQY
TRBJ2-1 | TRBV19 | 15 | ASSILRTSGGYNEQF
TRBJ2-6 | TRBV9 | 14 | ASSVMANSGANVLT
TRBJ1-5 | TRBV2 | 14 | ASSGQGARSNQPQH
TRBJ2-5 | TRBV19 | 11 | ASSDRGGETQY
TRBJ1-2 | TRBV5-1 | 12 | ASSFLPANYGYT
TRBJ1-6 | TRBV5-6 | 14 | ASSSRVSSYNSPLH
TRBJ2-2 | TRBV9 | 13 | ASSSGGSATGELF
TRBJ1-6 | TRBV7-8 | 12 | ASSLDQGRSPLH
TRBJ2-3 | TRBV18 | 11 | ASSQGPTDTQY
TRBJ2-5 | TRBV7-8 | 11 | VSAGGPGETQY
TRBJ1-1 | TRBV11-2 | 14 | ASSLDRYRLRTEAF
TRBJ2-7 | TRBV6-1 | 12 | ASIPGLAFYEQY
TRBJ1-1 | TRBV19 | 13 | ASSTRRNMNTEAF
TRBJ2-3 | TRBV5-1 | 13 | ASRPLAGGTDTQY
TRBJ2-3 | TRBV9 | 15 | ASSVGISGSGTDTQY
TRBJ2-2 | TRBV6-4 | 10 | ASSEYGGELF
TRBJ1-1 | TRBV11-2 | 11 | ASSLDTNTEAF
TRBJ1-2 | TRBV27 | 12 | ASSFGSGRDGYT
TRBJ1-2 | TRBV18 | 12 | ASSPDRGREGYT
TRBJ1-4 | TRBV6-1 | 11 | ASSEDRSGKLF
TRBJ1-2 | TRBV5-1 | 11 | ASSHTGDGGYT
TRBJ1-2 | TRBV5-5 | 10 | ASSFGNYGYT
TRBJ1-1 | TRBV11-3 | 16 | ASSSGTGYKGLNTEAF
TRBJ2-3 | TRBV2 | 13 | ASSFSGSSTDTQY
TRBJ1-4 | TRBV6-5 | 12 | ASTHPGTNEKLF
TRBJ1-1 | TRBV5-1 | 11 | ASSRLGVTEAF
TRBJ1-2 | TRBV27 | 14 | ASSYRLGGRPYGYT
TRBJ1-1 | TRBV6-1 | 10 | ASSGRVPEAF
TRBJ2-7 | TRBV28 | 17 | ASSLLSPGRADGSYEQY
TRBJ2-7 | TRBV19 | 11 | ASSIAVSYEQY
TRBJ1-1 | TRBV29-1 | 10 | SVGSQPGEAF
TRBJ1-1 | TRBV5-1 | 12 | ASSPQGGSDEAF
TRBJ1-2 | TRBV6-1 | 14 | ASREGSGDRGYGYT
TRBJ2-3 | TRBV19 | 14 | ASSPLGSSGGDTQY
TRBJ2-5 | TRBV29-1 | 12 | SVEDIQRPETQY
TRBJ2-3 | TRBV5-1 | 14 | ASSSGWLAGTDTQY
TRBJ2-3 | TRBV5-6 | 12 | ASSFSGIPDTQY
TRBJ1-6 | TRBV15 | 13 | ATSRAGREDSPLH
TRBJ2-7 | TRBV6-1 | 6 | ASHEQY